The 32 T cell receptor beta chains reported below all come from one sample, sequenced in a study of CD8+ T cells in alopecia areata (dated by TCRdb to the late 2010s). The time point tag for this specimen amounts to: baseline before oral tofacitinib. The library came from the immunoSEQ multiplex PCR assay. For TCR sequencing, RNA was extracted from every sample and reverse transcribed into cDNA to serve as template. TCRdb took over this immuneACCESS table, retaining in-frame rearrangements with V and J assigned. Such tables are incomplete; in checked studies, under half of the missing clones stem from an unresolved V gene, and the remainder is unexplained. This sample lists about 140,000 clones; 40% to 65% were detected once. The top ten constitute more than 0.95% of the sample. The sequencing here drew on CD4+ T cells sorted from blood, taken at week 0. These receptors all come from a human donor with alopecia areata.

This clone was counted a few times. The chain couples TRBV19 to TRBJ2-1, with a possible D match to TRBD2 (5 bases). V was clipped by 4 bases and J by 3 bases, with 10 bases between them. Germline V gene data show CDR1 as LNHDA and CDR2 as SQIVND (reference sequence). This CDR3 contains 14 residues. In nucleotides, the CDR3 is TGTGCCAGTAGTAGTAGCGATATCTACAATGAGCAGTTCTTC. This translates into CASSSSDIYNEQFF.

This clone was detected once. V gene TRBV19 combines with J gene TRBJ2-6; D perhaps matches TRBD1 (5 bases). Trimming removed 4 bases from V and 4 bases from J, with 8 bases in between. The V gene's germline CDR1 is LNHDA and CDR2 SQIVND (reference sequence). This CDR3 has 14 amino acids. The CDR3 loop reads CASSTGPGANVLTF. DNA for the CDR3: TGTGCCAGTAGTACAGGGCCCGGGGCCAACGTCCTGACTTTC.

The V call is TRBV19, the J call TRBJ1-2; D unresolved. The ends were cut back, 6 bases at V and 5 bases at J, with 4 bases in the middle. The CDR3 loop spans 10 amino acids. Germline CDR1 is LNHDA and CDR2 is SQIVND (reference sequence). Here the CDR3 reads CASRGYGYTF. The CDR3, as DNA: TGTGCCAGTAGAGGATATGGCTACACCTTC.

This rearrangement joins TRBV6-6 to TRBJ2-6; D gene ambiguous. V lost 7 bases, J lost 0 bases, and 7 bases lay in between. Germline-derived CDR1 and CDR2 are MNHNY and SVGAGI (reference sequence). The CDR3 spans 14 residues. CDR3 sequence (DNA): TGTGCCAGCAACAGAAACTCTGGGGCCAACGTCCTGACTTTC. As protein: CASNRNSGANVLTF.

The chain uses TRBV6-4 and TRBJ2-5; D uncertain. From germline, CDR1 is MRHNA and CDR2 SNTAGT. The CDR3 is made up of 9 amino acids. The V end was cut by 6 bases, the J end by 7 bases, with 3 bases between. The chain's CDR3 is CASRGTQYF. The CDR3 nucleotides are TGTGCCAGCAGGGGGACCCAGTACTTC.

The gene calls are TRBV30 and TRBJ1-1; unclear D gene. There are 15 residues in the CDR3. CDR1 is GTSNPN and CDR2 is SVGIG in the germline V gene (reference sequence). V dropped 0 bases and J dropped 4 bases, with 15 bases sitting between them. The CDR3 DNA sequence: TGTGCCTGGAGTGTTTTTCGAGGGAGGGTCACTGAAGCTTTCTTT. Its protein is CAWSVFRGRVTEAFF. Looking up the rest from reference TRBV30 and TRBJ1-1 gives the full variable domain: SQTIHQWPATLVQPVGSPLSLECTVEGTSNPNLYWYRQAAGRGLQLLFYSVGIGQISSEVPQNLSASRPQDRQFILSSKKLLLSDSGFYLCAWSVFRGRVTEAFFGQGTRLTVV.

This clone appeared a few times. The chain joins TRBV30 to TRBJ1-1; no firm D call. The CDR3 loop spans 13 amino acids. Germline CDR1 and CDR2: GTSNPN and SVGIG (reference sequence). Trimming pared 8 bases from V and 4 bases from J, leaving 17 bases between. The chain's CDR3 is CAGKGLRVTEAFF. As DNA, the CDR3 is TGTGCCGGTAAGGGATTGAGGGTCACTGAAGCTTTCTTT. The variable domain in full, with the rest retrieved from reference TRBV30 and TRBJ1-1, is SQTIHQWPATLVQPVGSPLSLECTVEGTSNPNLYWYRQAAGRGLQLLFYSVGIGQISSEVPQNLSASRPQDRQFILSSKKLLLSDSGFYLCAGKGLRVTEAFFGQGTRLTVV.

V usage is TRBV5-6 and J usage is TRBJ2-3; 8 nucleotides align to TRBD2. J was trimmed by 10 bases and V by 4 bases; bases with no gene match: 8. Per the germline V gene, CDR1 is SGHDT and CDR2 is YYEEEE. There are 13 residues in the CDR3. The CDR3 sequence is CASSPAGLGSQYF. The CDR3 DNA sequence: TGTGCCAGCAGCCCAGCGGGACTAGGATCGCAGTATTTT. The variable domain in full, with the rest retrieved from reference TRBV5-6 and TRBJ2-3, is DAGVTQSPTHLIKTRGQQVTLRCSPKSGHDTVSWYQQALGQGPQFIFQYYEEEERQRGNFPDRFSGHQFPNYSSELNVNALLLGDSALYLCASSPAGLGSQYFGPGTRLTVL.

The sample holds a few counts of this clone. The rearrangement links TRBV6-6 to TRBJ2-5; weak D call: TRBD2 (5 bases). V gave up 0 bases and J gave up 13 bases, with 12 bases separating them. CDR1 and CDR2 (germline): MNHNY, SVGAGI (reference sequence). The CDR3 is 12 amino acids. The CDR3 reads CASSYSIGGPYF. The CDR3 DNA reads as TGTGCCAGCAGTTACTCGATAGGAGGACCGTACTTC.

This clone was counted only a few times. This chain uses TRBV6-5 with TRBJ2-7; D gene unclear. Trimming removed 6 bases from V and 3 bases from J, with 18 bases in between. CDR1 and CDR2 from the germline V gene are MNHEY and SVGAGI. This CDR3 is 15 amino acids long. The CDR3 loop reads CASSPLLGLNYEQYF. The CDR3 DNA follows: TGTGCCAGCAGCCCCCTGCTTGGCCTAAACTACGAGCAGTACTTC.

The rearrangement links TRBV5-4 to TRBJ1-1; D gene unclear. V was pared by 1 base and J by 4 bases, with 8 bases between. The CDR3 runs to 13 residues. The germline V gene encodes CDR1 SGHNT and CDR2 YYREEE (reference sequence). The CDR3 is CASSLYAGTEAFF. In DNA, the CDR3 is TGTGCCAGCAGCTTGTACGCCGGCACTGAAGCTTTCTTT.

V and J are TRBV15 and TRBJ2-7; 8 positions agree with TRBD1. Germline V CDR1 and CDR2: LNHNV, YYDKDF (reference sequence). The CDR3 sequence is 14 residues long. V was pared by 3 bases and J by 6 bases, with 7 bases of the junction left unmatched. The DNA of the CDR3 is TGTGCCACCAGCAGGGACAGGGTGGTGTTCGAGCAGTACTTC. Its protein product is CATSRDRVVFEQYF.

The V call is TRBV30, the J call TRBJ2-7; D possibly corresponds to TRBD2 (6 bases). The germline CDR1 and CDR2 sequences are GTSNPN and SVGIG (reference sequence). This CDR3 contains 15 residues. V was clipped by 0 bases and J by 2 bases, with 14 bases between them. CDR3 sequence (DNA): TGTGCCTGGAGTGTTTGGAGGGGAATAACCTACGAGCAGTACTTC. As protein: CAWSVWRGITYEQYF. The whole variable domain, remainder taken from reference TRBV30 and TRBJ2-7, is SQTIHQWPATLVQPVGSPLSLECTVEGTSNPNLYWYRQAAGRGLQLLFYSVGIGQISSEVPQNLSASRPQDRQFILSSKKLLLSDSGFYLCAWSVWRGITYEQYFGPGTRLTVT.

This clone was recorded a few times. CDR3 nucleotides: TGTGCCAGCGGAAGGATATTTGGTGAGACCCAGTACTTC. This gives the protein CASGRIFGETQYF. The V call is TRBV27, the J call TRBJ2-5, with D uncertain. The V end lost 8 bases, the J end lost 5 bases, and 15 bases lay between the germline ends. The CDR3 is 13 amino acids. Germline CDR1 is MNHEY and CDR2 is SMNVEV (reference sequence).

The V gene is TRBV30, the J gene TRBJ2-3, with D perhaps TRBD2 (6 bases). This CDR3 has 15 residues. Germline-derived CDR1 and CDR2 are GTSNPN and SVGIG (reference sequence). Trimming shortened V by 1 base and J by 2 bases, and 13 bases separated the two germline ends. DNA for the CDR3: TGTGCCTGGAGTGCGGGTGGAGGGGCCACAGATACGCAGTATTTT. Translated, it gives CAWSAGGGATDTQYF.

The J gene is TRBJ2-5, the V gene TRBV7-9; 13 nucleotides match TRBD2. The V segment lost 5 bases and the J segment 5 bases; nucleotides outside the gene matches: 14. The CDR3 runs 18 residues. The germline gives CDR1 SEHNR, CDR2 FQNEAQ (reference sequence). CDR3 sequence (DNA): TGTGCCAGCAGCCAAGCCGAATTTGCGGGACTAGCGGGGGAGACCCAGTACTTC. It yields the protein CASSQAEFAGLAGETQYF.

DNA for the CDR3: TGTGCCAGTAGTCCTCCACTCCAGCCCCAGCATTTT. Translating it yields CASSPPLQPQHF. The V call is TRBV19, the J call TRBJ1-5; D unresolved. This CDR3 is 12 amino acids long. The V and J ends lost 5 bases and 7 bases respectively, with 9 bases between them. Germline V gene lookup returns CDR1 LNHDA and CDR2 SQIVND (reference sequence).

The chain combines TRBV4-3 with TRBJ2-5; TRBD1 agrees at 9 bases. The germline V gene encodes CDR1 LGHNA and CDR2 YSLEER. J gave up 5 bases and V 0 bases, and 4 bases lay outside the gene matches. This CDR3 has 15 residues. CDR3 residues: CASSQDTGQGETQYF. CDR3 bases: TGCGCCAGCAGCCAAGATACCGGACAGGGGGAGACCCAGTACTTC.

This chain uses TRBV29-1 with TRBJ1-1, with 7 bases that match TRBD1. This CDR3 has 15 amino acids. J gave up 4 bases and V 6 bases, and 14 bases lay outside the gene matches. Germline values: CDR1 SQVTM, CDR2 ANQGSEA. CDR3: CSVNHRGFGATEAFF. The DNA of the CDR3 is TGCAGCGTGAACCACAGGGGCTTTGGGGCCACTGAAGCTTTCTTT. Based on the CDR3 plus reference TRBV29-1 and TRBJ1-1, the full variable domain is SAVISQKPSRDICQRGTSLTIQCQVDSQVTMMFWYRQQPGQSLTLIATANQGSEATYESGFVIDKFPISRPNLTFSTLTVSNMSPEDSSIYLCSVNHRGFGATEAFFGQGTRLTVV.

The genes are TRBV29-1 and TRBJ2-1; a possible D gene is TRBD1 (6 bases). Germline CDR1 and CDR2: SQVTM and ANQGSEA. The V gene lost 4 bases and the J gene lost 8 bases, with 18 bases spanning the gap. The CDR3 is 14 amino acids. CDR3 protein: CSVGGTIGGHEQFF. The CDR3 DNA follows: TGCAGCGTTGGGGGGACAATCGGTGGGCATGAGCAGTTCTTC.

The CDR3 bases are TGTGCCAGCAGTGAGAGGAGGGGCTACGAGCAGTACTTC. Amino acids: CASSERRGYEQYF. This chain uses TRBV2 with TRBJ2-7, with D perhaps matching TRBD2 (6 bases). Germline V gene sequence: CDR1 SNHLY, CDR2 FYNNEI. The CDR3 spans 13 residues. Trimming left V 3 bases short and J 3 bases short, with 9 bases between.

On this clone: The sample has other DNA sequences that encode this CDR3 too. CDR3 sequence: CASSRGRLIETQYF. DNA of the CDR3: TGTGCCAGCAGCCGAGGACGGTTGATAGAGACCCAGTACTTC. This chain uses TRBV7-2 with TRBJ2-5; D unclear. The CDR3 totals 14 residues. Germline V gene lookup returns CDR1 SGHTA and CDR2 FQGNSA. V was trimmed by 5 bases and J by 4 bases, leaving 14 bases between them.

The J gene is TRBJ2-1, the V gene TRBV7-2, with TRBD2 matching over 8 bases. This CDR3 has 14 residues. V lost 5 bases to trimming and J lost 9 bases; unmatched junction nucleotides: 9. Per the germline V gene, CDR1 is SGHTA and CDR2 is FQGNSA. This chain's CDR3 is CASSPLSGSSEQFF. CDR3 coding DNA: TGTGCCAGCAGCCCACTCAGCGGGAGTAGTGAGCAGTTCTTC.

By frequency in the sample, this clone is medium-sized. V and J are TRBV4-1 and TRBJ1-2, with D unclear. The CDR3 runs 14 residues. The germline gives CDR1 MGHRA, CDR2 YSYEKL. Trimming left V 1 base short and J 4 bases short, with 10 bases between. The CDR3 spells CASSQVQDSYGYTF. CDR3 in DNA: TGCGCCAGCAGCCAAGTCCAGGACTCCTATGGCTACACCTTC.

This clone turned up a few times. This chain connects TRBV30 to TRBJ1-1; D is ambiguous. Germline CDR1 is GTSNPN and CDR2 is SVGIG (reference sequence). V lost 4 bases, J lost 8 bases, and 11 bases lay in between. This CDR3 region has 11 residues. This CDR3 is CAWNEDGEAFF. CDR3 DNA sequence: TGTGCCTGGAATGAGGACGGAGAAGCTTTCTTT.

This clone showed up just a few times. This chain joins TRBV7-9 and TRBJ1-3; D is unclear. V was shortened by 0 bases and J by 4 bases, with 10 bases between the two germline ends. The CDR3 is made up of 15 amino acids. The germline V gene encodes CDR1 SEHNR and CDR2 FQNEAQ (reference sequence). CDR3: CASSLAFGQGNTIYF. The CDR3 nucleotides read TGTGCCAGCAGCTTAGCGTTCGGTCAGGGAAACACCATATATTTT.

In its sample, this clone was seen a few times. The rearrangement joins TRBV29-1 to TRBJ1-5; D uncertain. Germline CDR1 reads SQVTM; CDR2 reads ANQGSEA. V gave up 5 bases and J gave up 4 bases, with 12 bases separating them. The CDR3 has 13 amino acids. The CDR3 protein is CSVLGLGNQPQHF. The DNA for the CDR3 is TGCAGCGTTCTAGGGTTAGGAAATCAGCCCCAGCATTTT.

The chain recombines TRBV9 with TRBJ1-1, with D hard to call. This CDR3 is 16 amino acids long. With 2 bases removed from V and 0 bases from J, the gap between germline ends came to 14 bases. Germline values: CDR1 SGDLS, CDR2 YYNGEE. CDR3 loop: CASSVSPGGMNTEAFF. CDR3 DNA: TGTGCCAGCAGCGTCTCCCCGGGAGGAATGAACACTGAAGCTTTCTTT.

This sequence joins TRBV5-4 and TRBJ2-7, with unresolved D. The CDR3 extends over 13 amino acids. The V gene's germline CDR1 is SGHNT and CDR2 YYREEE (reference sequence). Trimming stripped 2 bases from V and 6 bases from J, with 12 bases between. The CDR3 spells CASSFYSASEQYF. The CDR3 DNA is TGTGCCAGCAGCTTTTACAGCGCGTCCGAGCAGTACTTC.

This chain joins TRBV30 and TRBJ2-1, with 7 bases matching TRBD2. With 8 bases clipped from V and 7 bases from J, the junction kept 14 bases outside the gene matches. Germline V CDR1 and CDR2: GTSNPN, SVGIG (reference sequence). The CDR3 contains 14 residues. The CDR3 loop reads CALGASGLRNEQFF. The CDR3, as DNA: TGTGCCCTCGGAGCTAGCGGCTTGAGGAATGAGCAGTTCTTC.

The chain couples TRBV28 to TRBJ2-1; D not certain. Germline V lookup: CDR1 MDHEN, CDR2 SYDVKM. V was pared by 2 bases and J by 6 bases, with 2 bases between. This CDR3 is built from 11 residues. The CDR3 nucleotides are TGTGCCAGCAGTTTAGTCAATGAGCAGTTCTTC. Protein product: CASSLVNEQFF.

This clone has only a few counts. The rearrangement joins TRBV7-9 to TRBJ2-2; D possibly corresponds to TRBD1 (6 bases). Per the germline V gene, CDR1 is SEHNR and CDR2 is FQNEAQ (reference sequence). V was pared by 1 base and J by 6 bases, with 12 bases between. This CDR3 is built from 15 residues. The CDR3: CASSLDRDGAGELFF. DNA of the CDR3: TGTGCCAGCAGCTTAGACAGGGACGGCGCCGGGGAGCTGTTTTTT.